Each of the 29 T cell receptor beta chains below was sequenced from the same sample in a study of Graves' ophthalmopathy and Graves' hyperthyroidism. The authors amplified TCR beta CDR3 regions from RNA transcripts. HTBI primers served in a first-round RT-PCR, which a second-round multiplex PCR followed. TCRdb re-called the multiplex PCR reads through MiXCR, storing one row per CDR3 protein. The repertoire consists of approximately 1.2 million distinct CDR3 sequences, with roughly two fifths occurring once and the leading ten covering around 10%. Source material: peripheral blood or thyroid tissue (not recorded which). Every receptor here comes from an adult man with Graves' hyperthyroidism.

The chain has TRBV20-1 and TRBJ2-7; TRBD1 aligns across 7 bases. Trimming cost V 4 bases and J 2 bases; bases outside gene matches: 8. The CDR3 is 14 residues long. In germline, CDR1 is DFQATT, CDR2 SNEGSKA (reference sequence). In nucleotides, the CDR3 is TGCAGTGCTACCGAGGGGGCGCAACCCTACGAGCAGTACTTC. Amino acids: CSATEGAQPYEQYF.

This rearrangement joins TRBV5-1 to TRBJ2-7; tentative D call: TRBD2 (6 bases). From germline, CDR1 is SGHRS and CDR2 YFSETQ. This CDR3 is built from 12 residues. Trimming shortened V by 4 bases and J by 6 bases, and 11 bases separated the two germline ends. The CDR3: CASSPRDSEQYF. The CDR3 coding sequence is TGCGCCAGCAGCCCAAGGGACTCCGAGCAGTACTTC.

The J gene is TRBJ2-5, the V gene TRBV10-3, with a possible D match to TRBD2 (7 bases). This CDR3 has 15 amino acids. Germline assignment: CDR1 ENHRY and CDR2 SYGVKD. Trimming removed 0 bases from V and 5 bases from J, with 13 bases in between. DNA for the CDR3: TGTGCCATCAGTGAGTCGGGGGGGCCGGGGGAGACCCAGTACTTC. Its protein product is CAISESGGPGETQYF.

This chain uses TRBV20-1 with TRBJ2-1; 7 nucleotides match TRBD2. This CDR3 is 13 amino acids long. CDR1 and CDR2 from the germline V gene are DFQATT and SNEGSKA (reference sequence). J lost 1 base, V lost 5 bases, and 2 bases had no gene match. The CDR3 loop reads CSAYSGSYNEQFF. The CDR3 DNA sequence: TGCAGTGCTTATAGCGGGTCCTACAATGAGCAGTTCTTC.

The V gene is TRBV20-1, the J gene TRBJ1-1, with 7 nucleotides matching TRBD1. The J segment lost 13 bases and the V segment lost 3 bases, leaving 2 bases of the junction unmatched. The germline V gene has CDR1 DFQATT and CDR2 SNEGSKA (reference sequence). CDR3 size: 9 residues. This CDR3 is CSARNRGFF. CDR3 coding DNA: TGCAGTGCTAGGAACAGGGGTTTCTTT.

The DNA for the CDR3 is TGTGCCAGCAGCTTAGACGTGGGAGGGCCTGAGACCCAGTACTTC. Protein product: CASSLDVGGPETQYF. The J gene is TRBJ2-5, the V gene TRBV7-8; TRBD2 agrees at 7 bases. This CDR3 comprises 15 residues. Germline lookup yields CDR1 SGHVS and CDR2 FQNEAQ. V was clipped by 1 base and J by 5 bases; unmatched bases: 7. Combining the CDR3 with reference TRBV7-8 and TRBJ2-5 gives the whole variable domain GAGVSQSPRYKVAKRGQDVALRCDPISGHVSLFWYQQALGQGPEFLTYFQNEAQLDKSGLPSDRFFAERPEGSVSTLKIQRTQQEDSAVYLCASSLDVGGPETQYFGPGTRLLVL.

This clonotype came up a few times. V is TRBV10-3 and J is TRBJ2-5, with D possibly TRBD2 on 6 matching bases. The germline CDR1 and CDR2 sequences are ENHRY and SYGVKD. The CDR3 sequence is 13 residues long. V was cut by 10 bases and J by 4 bases, with 16 bases left in between. CDR3 sequence (DNA): TGTGCCACCTCTTTCGGGAGCGGAGAGACCCAGTACTTC. Translated: CATSFGSGETQYF.

This clonotype was seen a single time. The CDR3 bases are TGTGCCAGCAGCCCCACGGCGGAGCGCTTGGTGTACTTC. As protein: CASSPTAERLVYF. The J gene is TRBJ2-7, the V gene TRBV7-9; D is ambiguous. Per germline, CDR1 SEHNR and CDR2 FQNEAQ (reference sequence). V was shortened by 5 bases and J by 12 bases, with 20 bases between the two germline ends. This CDR3 spans 13 amino acids.

This clonotype was found many times. The chain joins TRBV20-1 to TRBJ1-5, with D unresolved. Germline CDR1 DFQATT, CDR2 SNEGSKA (reference sequence). The ends were cut back, 2 bases at V and 11 bases at J, with 13 bases in the middle. The CDR3 runs 12 residues. The CDR3 here is CSARQVSQSQHF. CDR3 coding DNA: TGCAGTGCTAGACAGGTGTCCCAGTCCCAGCATTTT.

This clonotype appeared once. Since a much larger clone is just one base distant, this may be a read error. The chain couples TRBV7-8 to TRBJ2-7; TRBD2 agrees at 12 bases. The CDR3 extends over 15 amino acids. Germline V lookup: CDR1 SGHVS, CDR2 FQNEAQ. This chain's CDR3 is CAGSKTSGSSYEQYF. The CDR3 nucleotides are TGTGCCGGCAGCAAGACTAGCGGGAGCTCCTACGAGCAGTACTTC.

This chain links TRBV7-8 with TRBJ2-7; D not certain. This CDR3 is built from 15 residues. V was shortened by 6 bases and J by 0 bases, with 15 bases between the two germline ends. Germline V gene data show CDR1 as SGHVS and CDR2 as FQNEAQ. Here the CDR3 reads CASSVAPMPSYEQYF. CDR3 DNA: TGTGCCAGCAGTGTCGCCCCCATGCCCTCCTACGAGCAGTACTTC.

The chain employs TRBV10-3 and TRBJ1-6, with D perhaps TRBD1 (5 bases). CDR3 length: 15 amino acids. Looked up from germline, CDR1 is ENHRY and CDR2 is SYGVKD. Trimming left V 0 bases short and J 10 bases short, with 13 bases between. The CDR3 is CAISESGVANSPLHF. In DNA, the CDR3 is TGTGCCATCAGTGAGTCAGGGGTTGCAAACTCACCCCTCCACTTT.

This clonotype was counted many times. The gene calls are TRBV5-1 and TRBJ1-2; D ambiguous. The CDR3 has 12 residues. Germline CDR1 and CDR2: SGHRS and YFSETQ. V was trimmed by 0 bases and J by 10 bases, leaving 10 bases between them. The CDR3 DNA reads TGCGCCAGCAGCTTGGGCCCGGGAGACTACACCTTC. It yields the protein CASSLGPGDYTF.

This clonotype was found once. The chain has TRBV24-1 and TRBJ1-2; D call uncertain. This CDR3 contains 15 residues. The V gene lost 5 bases and the J gene lost 1 base, with 13 bases spanning the gap. Germline assignment: CDR1 KGHDR and CDR2 SFDVKD. CDR3 region: CATSARETYNYGYTF. As DNA, the CDR3 is TGTGCCACCAGTGCTAGAGAGACGTATAACTATGGCTACACCTTC.

This clonotype appeared a few times. V and J are TRBV7-9 and TRBJ2-7; D is undetermined. V was pared by 3 bases and J by 3 bases, with 15 bases between. Germline values: CDR1 SEHNR, CDR2 FQNEAQ (reference sequence). This CDR3 spans 15 amino acids. The DNA for the CDR3 is TGTGCCAGCAGCTTCGAGGCAGGCGTTGTCTACGAGCAGTACTTC. This sequence encodes CASSFEAGVVYEQYF.

CDR3 sequence: CASSLAGQRYDYGYTF. The CDR3 nucleotides are TGCGCCAGCAGCTTGGCCGGACAGCGATACGACTATGGCTACACCTTC. The V call is TRBV5-1, the J call TRBJ1-2, with D possibly TRBD1 on 6 matching bases. The V end lost 0 bases, the J end lost 3 bases, and 15 bases lay between the germline ends. The germline gives CDR1 SGHRS, CDR2 YFSETQ. This CDR3 is 16 amino acids long.

This clonotype was observed at least ten times. The V gene is TRBV5-1, the J gene TRBJ2-7; 9 bases map to TRBD1. This CDR3 contains 12 residues. V lost 7 bases to trimming and J lost 7 bases; unmatched junction nucleotides: 6. CDR1 SGHRS and CDR2 YFSETQ come from the germline V gene. The DNA of the CDR3 is TGCGCCAGCGGGACAGGGAACGGAGAGCAGTACTTC. Amino acids: CASGTGNGEQYF.

In its sample, this clonotype was seen once. V usage is TRBV20-1 and J usage is TRBJ1-1; D might be TRBD1 (6 bases). Deletions cut 2 bases from V and 6 bases from J, with 13 bases between. CDR3 length equals 13 residues. Germline CDR1 is DFQATT and CDR2 is SNEGSKA (reference sequence). The DNA for the CDR3 is TGCAGTGCTAGACCTACAGGGTTCCCTGAAGCTTTCTTT. It yields the protein CSARPTGFPEAFF.

The chain is built from TRBV7-9 and TRBJ1-6; TRBD1 matches at 8 bases. Trimming took 5 bases from V and 10 from J; bases not matched to a gene: 13. Germline CDR1 is SEHNR and CDR2 is FQNEAQ (reference sequence). The CDR3 extends over 16 amino acids. The CDR3: CASSLTGTGRSSPLHF. The CDR3 nucleotides are TGTGCCAGCAGCCTTACAGGGACAGGCAGGAGCTCACCCCTCCACTTT.

This sequence joins TRBV15 and TRBJ2-7; 8 nucleotides match TRBD2. This CDR3 spans 14 amino acids. Per germline, CDR1 LNHNV and CDR2 YYDKDF (reference sequence). V gave up 4 bases and J gave up 2 bases; unmatched junction bases: 4. CDR3 DNA sequence: TGTGCCACCAGCATGTTCGGGGGGGCCTACGAGCAGTACTTC. Protein sequence: CATSMFGGAYEQYF.

Comment on this clonotype: A much larger clone differs from this one at a single base, so this may be a read error. The chain uses TRBV10-3 and TRBJ1-1; D is unclear. The CDR3 contains 15 residues. CDR1 ENHRY and CDR2 SYGVKD come from the germline V gene. V was trimmed by 5 bases and J by 1 base, leaving 14 bases between them. The CDR3 coding sequence is TGTGCCATCAGTTCGACAACTCATGGGAACACTGAAGCTTTCTTT. Protein: CAISSTTHGNTEAFF.

This clonotype was observed at least ten times. V usage is TRBV27 and J usage is TRBJ1-5; no clear D. The germline V gene encodes CDR1 MNHEY and CDR2 SMNVEV (reference sequence). This CDR3 has 15 amino acids. Trimming took 6 bases from V and 7 from J, leaving 19 bases between them. CDR3 protein: CASSPSWEVGQPQHF. CDR3 bases: TGTGCCAGCAGCCCATCGTGGGAGGTGGGACAGCCCCAGCATTTT.

The chain has TRBV19 and TRBJ2-7; the match to TRBD2 covers 8 bases. This CDR3 region has 15 residues. Trimming cost V 2 bases and J 1 base; bases outside gene matches: 4. The V gene's germline CDR1 is LNHDA and CDR2 SQIVND (reference sequence). CDR3 sequence reads: CASSISSGGSYEQYF. DNA of the CDR3: TGTGCCAGTAGTATATCCAGCGGGGGATCCTACGAGCAGTACTTC. Filled out from reference TRBV19 and TRBJ2-7, the complete variable domain reads DGGITQSPKYLFRKEGQNVTLSCEQNLNHDAMYWYRQDPGQGLRLIYYSQIVNDFQKGDIAEGYSVSREKKESFPLTVTSAQKNPTAFYLCASSISSGGSYEQYFGPGTRLTVT.

In its sample, this clonotype was seen many times. V usage is TRBV6-2 or TRBV6-3 and J usage is TRBJ1-2; D might be TRBD1 (6 bases). Trimming took off 5 bases at V and 4 bases at J, with 14 bases between the two ends. This CDR3 is 14 amino acids long. CDR1 and CDR2 from the germline V gene are MNHEY and SVGEGT. The CDR3 DNA reads as TGTGCCAGCAGTCGTGCGGGACACGGCTATGGCTACACCTTC. This encodes CASSRAGHGYGYTF.

In regard to this clonotype: Possible read error: a much larger clone is one base away. V and J are TRBV2 and TRBJ2-7, with a weak D call TRBD1 (5 bases). V shed 8 bases and J shed 4 bases, with 15 bases lying between them. Germline loops: CDR1 SNHLY, CDR2 FYNNEI. The CDR3 consists of 13 residues. The DNA for the CDR3 is TGTGCCAGCGGTGTCTGGCAGGGTTACGAGCAGTACTTC. Translating gives CASGVWQGYEQYF.

This clonotype was seen only a few times. This chain uses TRBV7-9 with TRBJ1-2; D possibly corresponds to TRBD1 (6 bases). CDR3 length: 18 amino acids. V was clipped by 5 bases and J by 9 bases, with 31 bases between them. Germline V gene data show CDR1 as SEHNR and CDR2 as FQNEAQ (reference sequence). CDR3 in DNA: TGTGCCAGCAGCCTAAGAGCCAGCAGGGGCGCGCTGGTTAGTAGCTACACCTTC. Its translation is CASSLRASRGALVSSYTF.

The chain recombines TRBV10-3 with TRBJ2-7; perhaps TRBD2 as D (5 bases). Germline CDR1 and CDR2: ENHRY and SYGVKD. Trimming took off 3 bases at V and 8 bases at J, with 20 bases between the two ends. CDR3 length: 15 amino acids. The CDR3 DNA reads TGTGCCATCAGTGATACGGGGAGCAATCAGCCCCAGCAGTACTTC. Protein sequence: CAISDTGSNQPQQYF.

This chain joins TRBV7-9 and TRBJ1-5, with D perhaps matching TRBD1 (5 bases). V was trimmed by 3 bases and J by 6 bases, leaving 21 bases between them. The CDR3 length is 17 residues. From germline, CDR1 is SEHNR and CDR2 FQNEAQ (reference sequence). In DNA, the CDR3 is TGTGCCAGCAGCTTCGTGACAGAGCAGTCAGTAGGTCAGCCCCAGCATTTT. Its protein product is CASSFVTEQSVGQPQHF.

This clonotype showed up just a few times. The chain is built from TRBV4-1 and TRBJ1-3; no clear D. Trimming removed 0 bases from V and 0 bases from J, with 9 bases in between. The CDR3 covers 16 residues. Germline V CDR1 and CDR2: MGHRA, YSYEKL. The CDR3 is CASSQEKRNSGNTIYF. CDR3 coding DNA: TGCGCCAGCAGCCAAGAGAAACGAAACTCTGGAAACACCATATATTTT.